What follows are 32 T cell receptor beta chains derived from one specimen sequenced in a study of T cell repertoires in cytomegalovirus infection. MiXCR was run by TCRdb on the reads, yielding one entry per CDR3 protein. This sample yields just over 450,000 distinct CDR3 sequences, of which approximately 40% are seen a single time; around 45% belongs to the top ten. For these receptors, no antigen is known. Sample: cultured PBMCs, taken from culture after CMV antigen stimulation. The origin of the receptors is a human donor in good health (CMV status not recorded). Some clones in this sample may be carry-over from other donors' samples.

This clonotype occurred a few times. CDR3 sequence (DNA): TGCGCCAGCAGCTCCATGTCAGGGTACGGAGCTTTCTTT. It encodes CASSSMSGYGAFF. This chain joins TRBV5-1 and TRBJ1-1; D possibly corresponds to TRBD1 (5 bases). The CDR3 has 13 amino acids. The V and J ends lost 3 bases and 10 bases respectively, with 16 bases between them. The V gene's germline CDR1 is SGHRS and CDR2 YFSETQ. The full variable domain, its missing parts supplied by reference TRBV5-1 and TRBJ1-1, is KAGVTQTPRYLIKTRGQQVTLSCSPISGHRSVSWYQQTPGQGLQFLFEYFSETQRNKGNFPGRFSGRQFSNSRSEMNVSTLELGDSALYLCASSSMSGYGAFFGQGTRLTVV.

This chain joins TRBV2 and TRBJ2-7; TRBD1 matches at 7 bases. Per germline, CDR1 SNHLY and CDR2 FYNNEI. The CDR3 runs to 17 residues. The junction had 13 bases not matched to a gene; V was cut back by 5 bases and J by 0 bases. The CDR3 nucleotides read TGTGCCAGCAGTCGACTACCCCCGGGACAGTTCTCCTACGAGCAGTACTTC. Translation gives CASSRLPPGQFSYEQYF.

J is TRBJ2-5 and V is TRBV20-1; TRBD2 matches 7 bases. Germline V lookup: CDR1 DFQATT, CDR2 SNEGSKA (reference sequence). The junction had 12 bases not matched to a gene; V was cut back by 3 bases and J by 5 bases. The CDR3 length is 15 residues. CDR3 loop: CSASFARTSYETQYF. CDR3 nucleotide sequence: TGCAGTGCTAGCTTCGCCCGGACTAGTTACGAGACCCAGTACTTC.

The chain couples TRBV6-5 to TRBJ2-1, with D perhaps assigned TRBD1 or TRBD2 (5 bases each). Germline CDR1 and CDR2: MNHEY and SVGAGI. Trimming took 6 bases from V and 6 from J, leaving 12 bases between them. The CDR3 runs to 13 residues. CDR3 amino acids: CASRRGVTNEQFF. CDR3 nucleotides: TGTGCCAGCAGAAGGGGAGTTACCAATGAGCAGTTCTTC.

The chain uses TRBV19 and TRBJ2-5, with D tentatively TRBD1 (6 bases). Germline assignment: CDR1 LNHDA and CDR2 SQIVND (reference sequence). The V gene lost 1 base and the J gene lost 5 bases, with 14 bases spanning the gap. CDR3 length: 15 residues. The CDR3, as DNA: TGTGCCAGTAGTATAGTAGCCAGGGGTATGGAGACCCAGTACTTC. Translated, it gives CASSIVARGMETQYF.

In its sample, this clonotype was seen a few times. This rearrangement joins TRBV6-5 to TRBJ1-6, with D unclear. The CDR3 has 13 residues. V lost 5 bases to trimming and J lost 9 bases, with 11 bases between them. Germline CDR1 reads MNHEY; CDR2 reads SVGAGI. The CDR3 nucleotides read TGTGCCAGCAGTCCGAGAGGGATTTCACCCCTCCACTTT. This encodes CASSPRGISPLHF.

The V call is TRBV2, the J call TRBJ1-5; the match to TRBD1 covers 8 bases. Per the germline V gene, CDR1 is SNHLY and CDR2 is FYNNEI. V dropped 8 bases and J dropped 0; count of bases not matched to a gene: 3. The CDR3 runs to 14 residues. The CDR3 DNA reads as TGTGCCAGCGGGACAGGTTTTAGCAATCAGCCCCAGCATTTT. Encoded protein: CASGTGFSNQPQHF.

Concerning this clonotype: One end of the junction is discordant with germline, which a read error may explain. The V call is TRBV20-1, the J call TRBJ2-5, with 7 nucleotides matching TRBD2. Germline V gene data show CDR1 as DFQATT and CDR2 as SNEGSKA (reference sequence). CDR3 length: 15 residues. In nucleotides, the CDR3 is TGCAGTGCAAGAGCGGGAACGTCAGCCCAAGAGACCCAGTACTTC. Translating it yields CSARAGTSAQETQYF.

The chain links TRBV19 to TRBJ2-3, with D perhaps assigned TRBD1 or TRBD2 (5 bases each). CDR1 is LNHDA, CDR2 SQIVND, per germline (reference sequence). V lost 3 bases and J lost 4, with 14 bases in between. CDR3 length: 15 amino acids. This CDR3 is CASSIGAGRADTQYF. CDR3 coding DNA: TGTGCCAGTAGTATCGGGGCAGGCCGGGCAGATACGCAGTATTTT.

A few counts support this clonotype. The chain employs TRBV7-4 and TRBJ2-1; 8 bases match TRBD2. The germline gives CDR1 SGHVT, CDR2 SQSDAQ. V lost 10 bases, J lost 9 bases, and 17 bases stayed unmatched. This CDR3 spans 15 amino acids. The CDR3 nucleotides are TGTGCCACGATTAGGGGTTTATCGACTAGCGCTGAGCAGTTCTTC. It translates to CATIRGLSTSAEQFF. The whole variable domain, filled in from reference TRBV7-4 and TRBJ2-1, reads GAGVSQSPRYKVAKRGRDVALRCDSISGHVTLYWYRQTLGQGSEVLTYSQSDAQRDKSGRPSGRFSAERPERSVSTLKIQRTEQGDSAVYLCATIRGLSTSAEQFFGPGTRLTVL.

This clonotype was seen ten or more times. V usage is TRBV7-9 and J usage is TRBJ2-5; TRBD2 is a possible D gene (6 bases). The CDR3 spans 13 residues. Germline V gives CDR1 SEHNR, CDR2 FQNEAQ (reference sequence). V lost 1 base and J 4 bases, leaving 7 bases between the germline ends. CDR3 sequence reads: CASSLVGGETQYF. CDR3 in DNA: TGTGCCAGCAGCTTAGTCGGGGGAGAGACCCAGTACTTC.

CDR3 protein: CASILGGSNEQFF. The CDR3 coding sequence is TGTGCCAGCATACTAGGGGGGTCCAATGAGCAGTTCTTC. The rearrangement links TRBV6-6 to TRBJ2-1; D assignment may be TRBD1 or TRBD2 (6 bases each). Trimming removed 7 bases at V and 6 bases at J, with 13 bases between. Germline CDR1 is MNHNY and CDR2 is SVGAGI (reference sequence). The CDR3 spans 13 residues.

This clonotype was observed at least ten times. The chain combines TRBV7-2 with TRBJ2-3, with a weak D call TRBD1 (6 bases). CDR1 is SGHTA and CDR2 is FQGNSA in the germline V gene. V was pared by 3 bases and J by 0 bases, with 10 bases between. This CDR3 spans 15 amino acids. The CDR3 is CASSFWGPSTDTQYF. The CDR3 DNA reads TGTGCCAGCAGCTTTTGGGGGCCTAGCACAGATACGCAGTATTTT.

The chain carries TRBV2 and TRBJ2-2; TRBD1 might be the D (5 bases). The CDR3 loop spans 16 amino acids. CDR1 SNHLY and CDR2 FYNNEI come from the germline V gene. V lost 2 bases and J lost 3, with 13 bases in between. CDR3 sequence: CASSESLGHYTGELFF. The CDR3 nucleotides read TGTGCCAGCAGTGAAAGTCTAGGACACTACACCGGGGAGCTGTTTTTT.

This clonotype was detected ten times or more. The V call is TRBV6-1, the J call TRBJ1-2, with D perhaps TRBD1 (6 bases). V gave up 6 bases and J gave up 5 bases, with 13 bases separating them. Germline CDR1 reads MNHNS; CDR2 reads SASEGT. The CDR3 length is 13 residues. The CDR3 reads CASSLGQLYGYTF. As DNA, the CDR3 is TGTGCCAGCAGCTTAGGACAGCTATATGGCTACACCTTC.

The chain is built from TRBV4-2 and TRBJ2-5; 10 nucleotides line up with TRBD2. With 4 bases clipped from V and 5 bases from J, the junction kept 13 bases outside the gene matches. There are 17 residues in the CDR3. Germline lookup yields CDR1 LGHNA and CDR2 YNFKEQ. The CDR3 DNA sequence: TGTGCCAGCAGCCCAAGCCCCTCCAGCGGGGGGGTGGAGACCCAGTACTTC. This gives the protein CASSPSPSSGGVETQYF.

The chain employs TRBV12-3 or TRBV12-4 and TRBJ1-2, with no clear D. The CDR3 extends over 13 amino acids. V was shortened by 1 base and J by 10 bases, with 13 bases between the two germline ends. The DNA for the CDR3 is TGTGCCAGCAGTTTAGTTGAAGGGTCCCCCTACACCTTC. This encodes CASSLVEGSPYTF.

The chain links TRBV5-1 to TRBJ2-5; D remains unclear. Germline V gene data show CDR1 as SGHRS and CDR2 as YFSETQ. This CDR3 has 14 residues. Trimming took off 0 bases at V and 2 bases at J, with 8 bases between the two ends. The CDR3 DNA sequence: TGCGCCAGCAGCTTGGTTACAGCTCAAGAGACCCAGTACTTC. Protein sequence: CASSLVTAQETQYF.

The chain couples TRBV10-1 to TRBJ2-7, with 9 nucleotides matching TRBD1. The CDR3 runs to 14 residues. V gave up 4 bases and J gave up 5 bases; unmatched junction bases: 6. The germline V gene encodes CDR1 WNHNN and CDR2 SYGVQD (reference sequence). Here the CDR3 reads CASSAGTGPHEQYF. The CDR3 bases are TGCGCCAGCAGTGCAGGGACAGGGCCCCACGAGCAGTACTTC.

This clonotype turned up a few times. The chain has TRBV7-2 and TRBJ2-1; D gene ambiguous. The CDR3 contains 14 residues. CDR1 and CDR2 from the germline V gene are SGHTA and FQGNSA. The V end was cut by 2 bases, the J end by 5 bases, with 10 bases between. Here the CDR3 reads CASSLKLHNNEQFF. CDR3 coding DNA: TGTGCCAGCAGCTTAAAACTCCATAACAATGAGCAGTTCTTC.

V usage is TRBV7-9 and J usage is TRBJ2-5; no clear D. V lost 7 bases and J lost 3, with 24 bases in between. Germline V gene lookup returns CDR1 SEHNR and CDR2 FQNEAQ (reference sequence). The length of the CDR3 is 17 residues. In DNA, the CDR3 is TGTGCCAGCATCCCATCTTCGCTACCTATCCCGAAAGAGACCCAGTACTTC. As protein: CASIPSSLPIPKETQYF.

This clonotype turned up a few times. This chain links TRBV9 with TRBJ2-3; D is unresolved. The CDR3 loop spans 15 amino acids. Between the trimmed V and J ends, which lost 0 bases and 3 bases, there was a span of 11 bases. Germline loops: CDR1 SGDLS, CDR2 YYNGEE. DNA for the CDR3: TGTGCCAGCAGCGTAGCGAGTTTTGGGACAGATACGCAGTATTTT. Its translation is CASSVASFGTDTQYF.

The chain links TRBV27 to TRBJ2-2, with D possibly matching TRBD2 (7 bases). The germline V and J ends were trimmed by 7 bases and 6 bases, with 18 bases remaining between them. The CDR3 extends over 15 amino acids. Germline CDR1 reads MNHEY; CDR2 reads SMNVEV (reference sequence). The CDR3, as DNA: TGTGCCAGCACCTGGCGGGGGCCCGACCCCGGGGAGCTGTTTTTT. It is translated as CASTWRGPDPGELFF.

The V and J genes are TRBV6-2 or TRBV6-3 and TRBJ2-1; D gene uncertain. CDR1 and CDR2 (germline): MNHEY, SVGEGT. The CDR3 spans 17 residues. Trimming took off 9 bases at V and 2 bases at J, with 23 bases between the two ends. CDR3 DNA: TGTGCCAGTTCGCTGCACGCCCTCTTAGTGACCTACAATGAGCAGTTCTTC. This encodes CASSLHALLVTYNEQFF.

The rearrangement uses TRBV11-2 and TRBJ2-1, with D possibly being TRBD2 (7 bases). This CDR3 region has 15 residues. V was clipped by 4 bases and J by 3 bases, with 13 bases between them. CDR1 is SGHAT and CDR2 is FQNNGV in the germline V gene. The CDR3 nucleotides read TGTGCCAGCAGCTCCCGGGGGGCCCGCTACAATGAGCAGTTCTTC. Translated, it gives CASSSRGARYNEQFF.

This chain joins TRBV6-1 and TRBJ2-5; 9 bases match TRBD1. This CDR3 comprises 14 residues. After removal of 4 bases from V and 5 bases from J, the junction contained 5 bases not matched to a gene. The germline V gene has CDR1 MNHNS and CDR2 SASEGT. The CDR3 DNA reads as TGTGCCAGCAGTGGATACAGGGGGCCGGAGACCCAGTACTTC. It specifies CASSGYRGPETQYF.

The genes are TRBV6-1 and TRBJ2-2; 9 nucleotides match TRBD1. Germline lookup yields CDR1 MNHNS and CDR2 SASEGT. J lost 6 bases, V lost 6 bases, and 8 bases had no gene match. This CDR3 is 15 amino acids long. The DNA for the CDR3 is TGTGCCAGCAGGGGGGGACAGGGATCCCCCGGGGAGCTGTTTTTT. This sequence encodes CASRGGQGSPGELFF.

J is TRBJ1-4 and V is TRBV28; D not resolved. This CDR3 is built from 15 residues. The V and J ends lost 5 bases and 5 bases respectively, with 15 bases between them. The germline CDR1 and CDR2 sequences are MDHEN and SYDVKM. The CDR3 region is CASSPPSPGNEKLFF. DNA of the CDR3: TGTGCCAGCAGTCCCCCCTCTCCCGGGAATGAAAAACTGTTTTTT.

The genes are TRBV24-1 and TRBJ2-1; the match to TRBD2 covers 15 bases. Trimming at V came to 2 bases and at J to 8 bases, leaving 3 bases not matched to a gene. The CDR3 covers 16 residues. Germline values: CDR1 KGHDR, CDR2 SFDVKD. Here the CDR3 DNA reads TGTGCCACCAGTGATTGGACTAGCGGGGGGGCGTATGAGCAGTTCTTC. This translates into CATSDWTSGGAYEQFF.

V is TRBV12-3 or TRBV12-4 and J is TRBJ2-5; TRBD2 aligns across 7 bases. V dropped 5 bases and J dropped 5; count of bases not matched to a gene: 5. This CDR3 comprises 13 residues. The DNA of the CDR3 is TGTGCCAGCAGTCCGAGGGAGGGGGAGACCCAGTACTTC. Protein sequence: CASSPREGETQYF.

This clonotype showed up just a few times. This chain links TRBV7-2 with TRBJ1-3; D gene ambiguous. Germline assignment: CDR1 SGHTA and CDR2 FQGNSA. CDR3 size: 17 residues. Trimming cost V 5 bases and J 0 bases, with 17 bases left between them. This chain's CDR3 is CASSLAGLTFSGNTIYF. CDR3 nucleotide sequence: TGTGCCAGCAGCCTGGCAGGCCTCACCTTCTCTGGAAACACCATATATTTT.

This clonotype showed up just a few times. The chain employs TRBV7-8 and TRBJ2-7; 9 positions agree with TRBD1. The V gene end was trimmed by 5 bases and the J gene end by 4 bases; junction bases not matched to a gene: 6. This CDR3 contains 14 residues. CDR1 is SGHVS, CDR2 FQNEAQ, per germline. CDR3 protein: CASSHRGRPYEQYF. For the CDR3, the DNA is TGTGCCAGCAGCCACAGGGGGCGTCCGTACGAGCAGTACTTC. Together with reference TRBV7-8 and TRBJ2-7, the CDR3 gives the full variable domain: GAGVSQSPRYKVAKRGQDVALRCDPISGHVSLFWYQQALGQGPEFLTYFQNEAQLDKSGLPSDRFFAERPEGSVSTLKIQRTQQEDSAVYLCASSHRGRPYEQYFGPGTRLTVT.